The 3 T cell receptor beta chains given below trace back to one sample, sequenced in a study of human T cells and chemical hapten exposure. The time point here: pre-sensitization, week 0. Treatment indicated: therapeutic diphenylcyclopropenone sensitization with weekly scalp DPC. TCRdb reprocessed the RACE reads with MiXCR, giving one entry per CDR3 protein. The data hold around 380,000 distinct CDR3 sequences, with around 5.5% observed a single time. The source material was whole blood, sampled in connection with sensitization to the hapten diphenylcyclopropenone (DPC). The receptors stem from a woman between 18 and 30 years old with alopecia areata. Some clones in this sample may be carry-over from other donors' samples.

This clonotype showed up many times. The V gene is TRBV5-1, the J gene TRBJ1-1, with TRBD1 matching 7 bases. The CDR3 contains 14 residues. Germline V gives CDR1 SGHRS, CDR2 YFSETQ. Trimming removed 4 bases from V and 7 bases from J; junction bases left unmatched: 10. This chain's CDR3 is CASSLAGGGSEAFF. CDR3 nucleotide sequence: TGCGCCAGCAGCCTGGCAGGGGGTGGCAGTGAAGCTTTCTTT.

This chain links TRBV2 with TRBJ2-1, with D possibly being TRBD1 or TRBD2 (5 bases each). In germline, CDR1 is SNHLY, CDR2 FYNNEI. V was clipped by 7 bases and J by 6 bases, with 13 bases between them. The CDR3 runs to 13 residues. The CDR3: CASTLGPSNEQFF. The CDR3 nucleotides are TGTGCCAGCACCCTGGGACCTTCCAATGAGCAGTTCTTC.

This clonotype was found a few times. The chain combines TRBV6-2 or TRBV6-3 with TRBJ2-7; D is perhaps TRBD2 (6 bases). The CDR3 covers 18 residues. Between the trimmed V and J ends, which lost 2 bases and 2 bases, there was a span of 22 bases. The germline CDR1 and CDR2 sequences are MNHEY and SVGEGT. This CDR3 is CASSYPGWGGRVAYEQYF. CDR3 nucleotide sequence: TGTGCCAGCAGTTACCCTGGTTGGGGAGGAAGGGTCGCCTACGAGCAGTACTTC.